Listed here are 19 T cell receptor beta chains from one sample, sequenced in a study of T cell responses to AZD1222 COVID-19 vaccine. Generated by immunoSEQ multiplex PCR, the TCRdb table keeps only in-frame clones and is missing some. The sample lists 65,000 to 70,000 clones, roughly 90% seen once, with 7.8% in the top ten. The material sequenced was peripheral blood, taken on day 0 of AZD1222 vaccination. Receptors were obtained from an adult in good health.

The chain links TRBV7-2 to TRBJ2-5, with 13 bases lining up with TRBD2. Losses at the gene ends were 5 bases for V and 4 bases for J; bases not matched to a gene: 10. This CDR3 is built from 17 residues. Germline V gene lookup returns CDR1 SGHTA and CDR2 FQGNSA. CDR3 bases: TGTGCCAGCAGCCCCGGGACTAGCGGGAACTATGGAGAGACCCAGTACTTC. It yields the protein CASSPGTSGNYGETQYF. The full variable domain, completed using reference TRBV7-2 and TRBJ2-5, is GAGVSQSPSNKVTEKGKDVELRCDPISGHTALYWYRQSLGQGLEFLIYFQGNSAPDKSGLPSDRFSAERTGGSVSTLTIQRTQQEDSAVYLCASSPGTSGNYGETQYFGPGTRLLVL.

The chain carries TRBV5-4 and TRBJ2-3; a weak D match, TRBD2 (5 bases). Germline V gene sequence: CDR1 SGHNT, CDR2 YYREEE (reference sequence). The V end lost 1 base, the J end lost 2 bases, and 8 bases lay between the germline ends. The CDR3 spans 14 residues. The CDR3 DNA follows: TGTGCCAGCAGCTTGTGGGGAGACACAGATACGCAGTATTTT. The encoded protein is CASSLWGDTDTQYF.

The chain combines TRBV12-5 with TRBJ2-7; D is possibly TRBD2 (5 bases). There are 12 residues in the CDR3. V was shortened by 1 base and J by 5 bases, with 6 bases between the two germline ends. Germline CDR1 reads LGHNT; CDR2 reads FRNRAP. CDR3 protein: CASGLGGDEQYF. CDR3 DNA sequence: TGTGCTAGTGGTTTGGGGGGAGACGAGCAGTACTTC.

The gene calls are TRBV19 and TRBJ1-4; D not certain. Trimming left V 10 bases short and J 7 bases short, with 28 bases between. The CDR3 is 17 amino acids. The V gene's germline CDR1 is LNHDA and CDR2 SQIVND (reference sequence). The CDR3 loop is CATPPFPAYPISEKLFF. The CDR3 DNA is TGTGCCACCCCCCCCTTCCCAGCCTACCCAATTAGTGAAAAACTGTTTTTT.

CDR3 residues: CACSRQPNSPLHF. Here the CDR3 DNA reads TGTGCCTGCAGCCGACAACCCAATTCACCCCTCCACTTT. The rearrangement joins TRBV30 to TRBJ1-6; D unclear. This CDR3 region has 13 residues. Germline loops: CDR1 GTSNPN, CDR2 SVGIG (reference sequence). The ends were cut back, 6 bases at V and 7 bases at J, with 13 bases in the middle.

The chain is built from TRBV6-1 and TRBJ2-2; D gene unclear. This CDR3 is built from 16 residues. V dropped 1 base and J dropped 2 bases, with 11 bases sitting between them. CDR1 is MNHNS and CDR2 is SASEGT in the germline V gene. Here the CDR3 reads CASSEVGWGNTGELFF. CDR3 nucleotides: TGTGCCAGCAGTGAAGTTGGTTGGGGTAACACCGGGGAGCTGTTTTTT.

V usage is TRBV19 and J usage is TRBJ1-1, with D perhaps TRBD1 (6 bases). Per the germline V gene, CDR1 is LNHDA and CDR2 is SQIVND (reference sequence). Trimming removed 6 bases from V and 5 bases from J, with 16 bases in between. This CDR3 spans 14 amino acids. CDR3 sequence (DNA): TGTGCCAGTAGGTTACAGGGACGGGGTACTGAAGCTTTCTTT. As protein: CASRLQGRGTEAFF.

The chain uses TRBV27 and TRBJ2-1; D perhaps matches TRBD1 (5 bases). The CDR3 is made up of 16 amino acids. CDR1 and CDR2 (germline): MNHEY, SMNVEV (reference sequence). V was trimmed by 8 bases and J by 1 base, leaving 18 bases between them. The CDR3: CASPCRVAGSYNEQFF. The DNA of the CDR3 is TGTGCCAGCCCATGCAGGGTCGCAGGGTCCTACAATGAGCAGTTCTTC.

The CDR3 region has the DNA TGCGCCAGCAGCTTGGACACCATGGGGCAGTTCTTC. Its translation is CASSLDTMGQFF. The genes are TRBV5-1 and TRBJ2-1; no clear D gene. With 0 bases removed from V and 12 bases from J, the gap between germline ends came to 10 bases. CDR1 is SGHRS, CDR2 YFSETQ, per germline. The CDR3 sequence is 12 residues long.

The rearrangement links TRBV27 to TRBJ2-7; 9 bases align to TRBD1. The J segment lost 2 bases and the V segment lost 3 bases, leaving 2 bases of the junction unmatched. Germline CDR1 reads MNHEY; CDR2 reads SMNVEV (reference sequence). The CDR3 consists of 14 residues. CDR3 region: CASSLGDRAYEQYF. For the CDR3, the DNA is TGTGCCAGCAGTTTGGGGGACAGGGCCTACGAGCAGTACTTC.

The V gene is TRBV18, the J gene TRBJ2-3, with TRBD1 matching over 7 bases. The V segment lost 2 bases and the J segment 2 bases; nucleotides outside the gene matches: 4. The germline V gene encodes CDR1 KGHSH and CDR2 LQKENI. CDR3 length: 15 residues. The CDR3 bases are TGTGCCAGCTCACCATGGACAGGACCCACAGATACGCAGTATTTT. It translates to CASSPWTGPTDTQYF.

Remarks on this clone: Other DNA sequences in the same sample also yield this CDR3. The chain has TRBV7-8 and TRBJ1-5; D uncertain. This CDR3 has 13 residues. Germline V gene sequence: CDR1 SGHVS, CDR2 FQNEAQ. V lost 1 base to trimming and J lost 5 bases, with 6 bases between them. This chain's CDR3 is CASSLGRDQPQHF. CDR3 DNA: TGTGCCAGCAGCTTAGGCCGAGATCAGCCCCAGCATTTT.

The genes are TRBV7-6 and TRBJ2-1; 11 positions agree with TRBD2. CDR3 length: 16 amino acids. J lost 6 bases, V lost 4 bases, and 8 bases had no gene match. Germline loops: CDR1 SGHVS, CDR2 FNYEAQ. CDR3 coding DNA: TGTGCCAGCAGCTCGGGACTAGCGGAGCCCCGCAATGAGCAGTTCTTC. Residues: CASSSGLAEPRNEQFF.

This clone was detected a few times. The chain joins TRBV18 to TRBJ2-7; D not resolved. The V end was cut by 1 base, the J end by 2 bases, with 9 bases between. This CDR3 region has 14 residues. Germline V CDR1 and CDR2: KGHSH, LQKENI. CDR3 sequence reads: CASSPQGPPYEQYF. In nucleotides, the CDR3 is TGTGCCAGCTCACCACAGGGCCCCCCCTACGAGCAGTACTTC. Together with reference TRBV18 and TRBJ2-7, the CDR3 gives the full variable domain: NAGVMQNPRHLVRRRGQEARLRCSPMKGHSHVYWYRQLPEEGLKFMVYLQKENIIDESGMPKERFSAEFPKEGPSILRIQQVVRGDSAAYFCASSPQGPPYEQYFGPGTRLTVT.

This sequence joins TRBV20-1 and TRBJ2-1; possibly TRBD2 for D (5 bases). Germline values: CDR1 DFQATT, CDR2 SNEGSKA (reference sequence). Trimming took off 3 bases at V and 8 bases at J, with 17 bases between the two ends. The CDR3 sequence is 14 residues long. The CDR3 DNA follows: TGCAGTGCTAGTCCGGACTCCCTAACCGATGAGCAGTTCTTC. Protein sequence: CSASPDSLTDEQFF.

The V call is TRBV15, the J call TRBJ2-3, with no clear D. Trimming left V 1 base short and J 1 base short, with 12 bases between. There are 16 residues in the CDR3. Germline CDR1 reads LNHNV; CDR2 reads YYDKDF (reference sequence). CDR3: CATSRGQWVGTDTQYF. The CDR3 DNA sequence: TGTGCCACCAGCAGAGGTCAGTGGGTTGGCACAGATACGCAGTATTTT.

This clone was counted only a few times. This sequence joins TRBV12-3 or TRBV12-4 and TRBJ1-2; no clear D. CDR3 length: 11 residues. The germline V and J ends were trimmed by 9 bases and 7 bases, with 12 bases remaining between them. CDR3 protein: CASTPNFGYTF. The CDR3 DNA is TGTGCCAGTACCCCAAATTTTGGCTACACCTTC.

The chain combines TRBV2 with TRBJ1-4; a weak D match, TRBD1 (5 bases). Trimming pared 3 bases from V and 0 bases from J, leaving 5 bases between. The V gene's germline CDR1 is SNHLY and CDR2 FYNNEI. This CDR3 has 14 amino acids. CDR3 sequence (DNA): TGTGCCAGCAGTGACAGGGCAACTAATGAAAAACTGTTTTTT. It translates to CASSDRATNEKLFF.

The chain carries TRBV7-9 and TRBJ2-7; D is unresolved. The V end was cut by 5 bases, the J end by 6 bases, with 11 bases between. CDR3 length: 12 amino acids. Germline values: CDR1 SEHNR, CDR2 FQNEAQ (reference sequence). The CDR3 DNA is TGTGCCAGCAGCCGCCGGAGTGGCGAGCAGTACTTC. Encoded protein: CASSRRSGEQYF.